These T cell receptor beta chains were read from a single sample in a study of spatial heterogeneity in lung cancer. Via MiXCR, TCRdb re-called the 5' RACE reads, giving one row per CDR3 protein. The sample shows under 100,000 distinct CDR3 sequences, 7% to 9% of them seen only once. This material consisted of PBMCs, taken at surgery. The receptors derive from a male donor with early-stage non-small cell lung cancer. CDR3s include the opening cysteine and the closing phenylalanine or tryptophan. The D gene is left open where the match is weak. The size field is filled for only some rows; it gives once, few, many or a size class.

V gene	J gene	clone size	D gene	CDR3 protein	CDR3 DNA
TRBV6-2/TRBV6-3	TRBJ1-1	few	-	CASRRPTSNTEAFF	TGTGCCAGCAGGCGGCCAACATCGAACACTGAAGCTTTCTTT
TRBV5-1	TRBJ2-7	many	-	CASSLAGVNYEQYF	TGCGCCAGCAGCTTGGCCGGAGTCAATTACGAGCAGTACTTC
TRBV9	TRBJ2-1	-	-	CASSPLDVSSYNEQFF	TGTGCCAGCAGCCCACTAGACGTTAGCTCCTACAATGAGCAGTTCTTC
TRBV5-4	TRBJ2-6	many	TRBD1	CASSTGAGANVLTF	TGTGCCAGCAGCACAGGGGCGGGGGCCAACGTCCTGACTTTC
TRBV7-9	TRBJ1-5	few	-	CASSLEGGGNQPQHF	TGTGCCAGCAGCTTAGAAGGGGGTGGGAATCAGCCCCAGCATTTT
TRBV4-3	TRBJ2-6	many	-	CASSQDLGARANVLTF	TGCGCCAGCAGCCAAGATCTTGGGGCCAGGGCCAACGTCCTGACTTTC
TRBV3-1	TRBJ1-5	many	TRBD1	CASSPSGGGIQPQHF	TGTGCCAGCAGCCCGTCAGGGGGCGGGATCCAGCCCCAGCATTTT
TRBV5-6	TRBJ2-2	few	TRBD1	CASKPDRGPVTGELFF	TGTGCCAGCAAACCGGACAGGGGGCCTGTCACCGGGGAGCTGTTTTTT
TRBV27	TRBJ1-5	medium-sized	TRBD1	CASSLTGGLNQPQHF	TGTGCCAGCAGTTTGACAGGGGGTCTTAATCAGCCCCAGCATTTT
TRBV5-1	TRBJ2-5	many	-	CASSLGTGAQETQYF	TGCGCCAGCAGCTTGGGGACCGGGGCCCAAGAGACCCAGTACTTC
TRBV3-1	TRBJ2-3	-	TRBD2	CASSQGSSGRTDTQYF	TGTGCCAGCAGCCAAGGTAGTAGCGGGAGGACAGATACGCAGTATTTT
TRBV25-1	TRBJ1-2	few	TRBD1	CASSELDREGYTF	TGTGCCAGCAGTGAACTGGACAGGGAAGGCTACACCTTC
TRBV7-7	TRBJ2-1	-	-	CASSFGEGNEQFF	TGTGCCAGCAGCTTCGGGGAAGGCAATGAGCAGTTCTTC
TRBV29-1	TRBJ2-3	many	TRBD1	CSATGGAVTDTQYF	TGCAGCGCCACAGGGGGCGCGGTGACAGATACGCAGTATTTT
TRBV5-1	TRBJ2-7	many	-	CASSRGQFSYEQYF	TGCGCCAGCAGCCGAGGACAGTTTTCCTACGAGCAGTACTTC
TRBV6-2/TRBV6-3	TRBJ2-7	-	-	CASSQERLPSPYEQYF	TGTGCCAGCAGTCAAGAGAGACTCCCCTCCCCTTACGAGCAGTACTTC
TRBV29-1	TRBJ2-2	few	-	CSVEGRGNTGELFF	TGCAGCGTTGAGGGCAGGGGGAACACCGGGGAGCTGTTTTTT
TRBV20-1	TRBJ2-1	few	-	CSARGSQQFF	TGCAGTGCTAGAGGTTCCCAGCAGTTCTTC
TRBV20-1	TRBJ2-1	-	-	CSARGYVPEEQFF	TGCAGTGCTAGGGGTTATGTGCCGGAAGAGCAGTTCTTC
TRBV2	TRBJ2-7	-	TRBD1	CASSLDRGRYEQYF	TGTGCCAGCAGCCTGGACAGGGGGCGGTACGAGCAGTACTTC
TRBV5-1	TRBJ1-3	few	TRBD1	CASSLGTGSGNTIYF	TGCGCCAGCAGCCTTGGGACAGGCTCTGGAAACACCATATATTTT
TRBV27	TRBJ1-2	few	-	CGIGAGFYGYTF	TGTGGGATAGGGGCAGGCTTCTATGGCTACACCTTC
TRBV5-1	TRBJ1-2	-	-	CASSLAPQGANYGYTF	TGCGCCAGCAGCTTGGCCCCGCAGGGAGCTAACTATGGCTACACCTTC
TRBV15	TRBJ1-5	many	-	CATSRGNQPQHF	TGTGCCACCAGCAGAGGTAATCAGCCCCAGCATTTT
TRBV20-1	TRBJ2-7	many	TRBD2	CSARTSGGVEQYF	TGCAGTGCGCGGACTAGCGGGGGGGTAGAGCAGTACTTC
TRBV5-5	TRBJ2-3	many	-	CASSLDRFTDTQYF	TGTGCCAGCAGCTTGGATAGGTTCACAGATACGCAGTATTTT
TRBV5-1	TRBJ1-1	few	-	CASSLVGPESTEAFF	TGCGCCAGCAGCTTGGTTGGTCCCGAGAGCACTGAAGCTTTCTTT
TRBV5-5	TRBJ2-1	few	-	CASSLSEGGYNEQFF	TGTGCCAGCAGCTTATCAGAGGGCGGTTACAATGAGCAGTTCTTC
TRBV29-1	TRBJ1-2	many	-	CSVEQVNYGYTF	TGCAGCGTTGAACAGGTTAACTATGGCTACACCTTC
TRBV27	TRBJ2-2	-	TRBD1	CASSLGFDRDTGELFF	TGTGCCAGCAGTTTAGGATTCGACAGGGACACCGGGGAGCTGTTTTTT
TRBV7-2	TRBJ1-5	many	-	CASSLGASNQPQHF	TGTGCCAGCAGCTTAGGGGCTAGCAATCAGCCCCAGCATTTT
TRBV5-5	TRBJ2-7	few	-	CASSFVVLAGYEQYF	TGTGCCAGCAGCTTCGTCGTACTAGCCGGATACGAGCAGTACTTC
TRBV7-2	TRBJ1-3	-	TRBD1	CASSGQTGGNTIYF	TGTGCCAGCAGCGGTCAGACAGGGGGCAACACCATATATTTT
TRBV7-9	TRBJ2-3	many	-	CASSPRTSSDTQYF	TGTGCCAGCAGCCCACGGACGAGCTCAGATACGCAGTATTTT
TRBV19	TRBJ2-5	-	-	CASSIGTGPETQYF	TGTGCCAGTAGTATCGGGACCGGCCCGGAGACCCAGTACTTC
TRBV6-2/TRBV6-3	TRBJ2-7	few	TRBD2	CASSSTSGNYEQYF	TGTGCCAGCAGTTCCACCAGCGGGAACTACGAGCAGTACTTC
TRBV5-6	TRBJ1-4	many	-	CASSPDISNEKLFF	TGTGCCAGCAGCCCGGACATCAGTAATGAAAAACTGTTTTTT
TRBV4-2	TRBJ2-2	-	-	CASSQESTEELFF	TGTGCCAGCAGCCAAGAGTCCACCGAGGAGCTGTTTTTT
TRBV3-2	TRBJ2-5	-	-	CATVMAGETQYF	TGTGCCACCGTAATGGCTGGTGAGACCCAGTACTTC
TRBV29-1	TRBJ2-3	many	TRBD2	CSVGTSGGNTDTQYF	TGCAGCGTTGGGACTAGCGGGGGGAACACAGATACGCAGTATTTT
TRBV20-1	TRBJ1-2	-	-	CSGYNSLNYGYTF	TGCAGTGGGTACAATTCCCTTAACTATGGCTACACCTTC
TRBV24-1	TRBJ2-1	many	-	CATRSSYNEQFF	TGTGCCACCAGGTCTTCATACAATGAGCAGTTCTTC
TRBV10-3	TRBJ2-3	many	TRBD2	CAISGSGGPSTDTQYF	TGTGCCATCAGTGGGAGCGGGGGTCCTAGCACAGATACGCAGTATTTT
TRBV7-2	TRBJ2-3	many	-	CASSLLSGSTDTQYF	TGTGCCAGCAGCTTACTGTCAGGAAGCACAGATACGCAGTATTTT
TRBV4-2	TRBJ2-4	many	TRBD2	CASSQEAGTSGRQNIQYF	TGTGCCAGCAGCCAAGAAGCAGGGACTAGCGGGAGACAAAACATTCAGTACTTC
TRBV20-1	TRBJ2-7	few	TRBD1	CSVLTRDSPYEQYF	TGCAGTGTTCTGACTCGGGACAGTCCCTACGAGCAGTACTTC
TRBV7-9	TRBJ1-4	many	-	CASSYPRQEANEKLFF	TGTGCCAGCAGCTACCCCCGACAGGAAGCTAATGAAAAACTGTTTTTT
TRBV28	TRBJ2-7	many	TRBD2	CASSTSGRSSYEQYF	TGTGCCAGCAGCACAAGCGGGAGGTCCTCCTACGAGCAGTACTTC
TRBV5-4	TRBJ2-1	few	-	CASSLAGLDYNEQFF	TGTGCCAGCAGCTTGGCCGGTCTAGACTACAATGAGCAGTTCTTC
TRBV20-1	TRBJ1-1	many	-	CSASLSKNTEAFF	TGCAGTGCTAGCCTGTCTAAGAACACTGAAGCTTTCTTT
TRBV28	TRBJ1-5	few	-	CASTRRGAMGQPQHF	TGTGCCAGCACCCGGAGGGGGGCGATGGGTCAGCCCCAGCATTTT
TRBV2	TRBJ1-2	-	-	CASNDTPRGGYTF	TGTGCCAGCAATGACACCCCAAGGGGTGGCTACACCTTC
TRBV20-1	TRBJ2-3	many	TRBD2	CSAPYGTNLDTQYF	TGCAGTGCCCCCTACGGGACTAACCTAGATACGCAGTATTTT
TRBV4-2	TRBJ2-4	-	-	CASSQGEGNKNIQYF	TGTGCCAGCAGCCAAGGTGAAGGGAACAAAAACATTCAGTACTTC
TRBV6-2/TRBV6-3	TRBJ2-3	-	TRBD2	CASSRTSGGPTDTQYF	TGTGCCAGCAGTCGGACTAGCGGGGGACCCACAGATACGCAGTATTTT
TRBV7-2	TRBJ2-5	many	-	CASSLGRDRQTQYF	TGTGCCAGCAGCCTCGGCAGGGATCGTCAGACCCAGTACTTC
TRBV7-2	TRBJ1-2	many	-	CASSRRGQAINYGYTF	TGTGCCAGCAGTAGACGGGGGCAGGCCATTAACTATGGCTACACCTTC
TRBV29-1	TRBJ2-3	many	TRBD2	CSVALAGGPTDTQYF	TGCAGCGTTGCGCTAGCGGGAGGGCCAACAGATACGCAGTATTTT
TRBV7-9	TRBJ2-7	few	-	CASSSWIYEQYF	TGTGCCAGCAGCTCGTGGATCTACGAGCAGTACTTC
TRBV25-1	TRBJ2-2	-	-	CASSTIGRGQATGELFF	TGTGCCAGCAGCACAATAGGAAGAGGCCAGGCAACCGGGGAGCTGTTTTTT